Shown below are 2 T cell receptor beta chains from a single sample sequenced in a study of blood T cell repertoires in COVID-19. Profiling relied on immunoSEQ multiplex PCR, and the TCRdb table lists in-frame clones only, not all of them. The sample has approximately 170,000 clones, around 89% seen once. Sequencing was carried out using peripheral blood. These receptors were collected from a man aged 18-30 years who had recovered from COVID-19.

The rearrangement joins TRBV30 to TRBJ2-3; 8 bases align to TRBD2. Germline CDR1 and CDR2: GTSNPN and SVGIG (reference sequence). The CDR3 totals 13 residues. Trimming took 4 bases from V and 6 from J; bases not matched to a gene: 6. The CDR3 loop reads CAWTKRERDTQYF. In nucleotides, the CDR3 is TGTGCCTGGACAAAGCGGGAGCGTGATACGCAGTATTTT.

The chain combines TRBV7-6 with TRBJ2-1; 10 bases agree with TRBD2. Germline CDR1 is SGHVS and CDR2 is FNYEAQ. Trimming at V came to 5 bases and at J to 4 bases, leaving 8 bases not matched to a gene. The CDR3 runs 16 residues. CDR3 protein: CASSPWGTSAYNEQFF. The CDR3 region has the DNA TGTGCCAGCAGCCCCTGGGGGACTAGCGCGTACAATGAGCAGTTCTTC. Looking up the rest from reference TRBV7-6 and TRBJ2-1 gives the full variable domain: GAGVSQSPRYKVTKRGQDVALRCDPISGHVSLYWYRQALGQGPEFLTYFNYEAQQDKSGLPNDRFSAERPEGSISTLTIQRTEQRDSAMYRCASSPWGTSAYNEQFFGPGTRLTVL.